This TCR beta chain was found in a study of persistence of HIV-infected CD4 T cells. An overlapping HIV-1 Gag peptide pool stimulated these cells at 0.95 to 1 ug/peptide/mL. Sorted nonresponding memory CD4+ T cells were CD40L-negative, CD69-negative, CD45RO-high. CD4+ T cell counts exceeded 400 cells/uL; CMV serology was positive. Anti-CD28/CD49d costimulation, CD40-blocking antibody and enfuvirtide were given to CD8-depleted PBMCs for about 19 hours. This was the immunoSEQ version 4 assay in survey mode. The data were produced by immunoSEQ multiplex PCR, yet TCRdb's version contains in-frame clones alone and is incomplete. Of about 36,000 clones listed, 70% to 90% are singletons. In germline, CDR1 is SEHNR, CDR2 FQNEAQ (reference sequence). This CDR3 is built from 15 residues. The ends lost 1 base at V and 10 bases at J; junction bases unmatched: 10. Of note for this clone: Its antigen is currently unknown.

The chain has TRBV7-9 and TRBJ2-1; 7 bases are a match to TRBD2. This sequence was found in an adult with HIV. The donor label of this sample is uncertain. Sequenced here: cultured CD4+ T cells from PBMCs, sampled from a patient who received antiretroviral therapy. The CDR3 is CASSLVAGLTTEQFF. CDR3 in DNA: TGTGCCAGCAGCTTAGTAGCGGGCCTTACAACCGAGCAGTTCTTC. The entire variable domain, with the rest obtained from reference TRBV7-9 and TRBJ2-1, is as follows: DTGVSQNPRHKITKRGQNVTFRCDPISEHNRLYWYRQTLGQGPEFLTYFQNEAQLEKSRLLSDRFSAERPKGSFSTLEIQRTEQGDSAMYLCASSLVAGLTTEQFFGPGTRLTVL.